This entry lists 30 T cell receptor beta chains sequenced from one sample in a study of cytomegalovirus exposure and HLA in healthy donors. Primers for the PCR totalled 60 Vbeta and 13 Jbeta. TCRdb's copy holds only in-frame clones and misses some; the assay was immunoSEQ multiplex PCR. The data contain roughly 70,000 clones, around 78% of them singletons. The sequencing input was PBMCs. The origin of the receptors is a man aged 45-65 years in good health and CMV-seronegative.

The V gene is TRBV7-9, the J gene TRBJ2-4; 7 bases agree with TRBD1. CDR1 is SEHNR and CDR2 is FQNEAQ in the germline V gene (reference sequence). V gave up 6 bases and J gave up 1 base; unmatched junction bases: 9. This CDR3 comprises 16 residues. CDR3 bases: TGTGCCAGCAGAGCTATGACAGGGTGGGCCAAAAACATTCAGTACTTC. Translation gives CASRAMTGWAKNIQYF.

The sample holds a few counts of this clone. The V and J genes are TRBV9 and TRBJ2-5, with D tentatively TRBD2 (6 bases). The germline gives CDR1 SGDLS, CDR2 YYNGEE. V dropped 3 bases and J dropped 5 bases, with 17 bases sitting between them. The CDR3 is made up of 15 amino acids. The DNA for the CDR3 is TGTGCCAGCAGCGCGAGCGGGCTTGATTTGGAGACCCAGTACTTC. The encoded protein is CASSASGLDLETQYF.

The rearrangement uses TRBV30 and TRBJ1-5; D uncertain. Germline CDR1 reads GTSNPN; CDR2 reads SVGIG (reference sequence). V was pared by 5 bases and J by 2 bases, with 10 bases between. CDR3 size: 13 residues. The CDR3 DNA follows: TGTGCCTGGGCCTTACGGGGCAATCAGCCCCAGCATTTT. The encoded protein is CAWALRGNQPQHF.

The chain employs TRBV30 and TRBJ2-3; 7 bases match TRBD1. Germline V lookup: CDR1 GTSNPN, CDR2 SVGIG (reference sequence). J lost 0 bases, V lost 6 bases, and 3 bases had no gene match. This CDR3 contains 13 residues. The CDR3 bases are TGTGCCTGCTCGACAGGGAGCACAGATACGCAGTATTTT. Amino acid sequence: CACSTGSTDTQYF.

The chain recombines TRBV6-5 with TRBJ2-1; possible D gene TRBD2, 5 bases. V gave up 0 bases and J gave up 8 bases, with 14 bases separating them. Germline V lookup: CDR1 MNHEY, CDR2 SVGAGI. This CDR3 contains 15 residues. DNA for the CDR3: TGTGCCAGCAGTTACTCGACGGGGTTAATGGATGAGCAGTTCTTC. This codes for CASSYSTGLMDEQFF.

CDR3 sequence (DNA): TGCGCCAGCAGCTTGGTGTGGACAGGGTTCAACGAGCAGTACTTC. It yields the protein CASSLVWTGFNEQYF. This chain joins TRBV5-1 and TRBJ2-5; 8 bases line up with TRBD1. The J call may be faulty, since TRBJ2-7 better matches the DNA end. The CDR3 spans 15 residues. CDR1 SGHRS and CDR2 YFSETQ come from the germline V gene.

The chain recombines TRBV29-1 with TRBJ2-5; 9 nucleotides line up with TRBD1. CDR3 length equals 12 residues. Trimming cost V 7 bases and J 4 bases; bases outside gene matches: 4. Germline V gives CDR1 SQVTM, CDR2 ANQGSEA. The CDR3 is CSANRGRETQYF. CDR3 nucleotide sequence: TGCAGCGCTAACAGGGGGCGAGAGACCCAGTACTTC.

The chain is built from TRBV30 and TRBJ1-1, with D possibly being TRBD1 (5 bases). V lost 3 bases and J 3 bases, leaving 11 bases between the germline ends. Germline CDR1 reads GTSNPN; CDR2 reads SVGIG (reference sequence). CDR3 length: 13 residues. The CDR3 sequence is CAWRKDKDTEAFF. Here the CDR3 DNA reads TGTGCCTGGAGGAAGGACAAAGACACTGAAGCTTTCTTT. The entire variable domain, with the rest obtained from reference TRBV30 and TRBJ1-1, is as follows: SQTIHQWPATLVQPVGSPLSLECTVEGTSNPNLYWYRQAAGRGLQLLFYSVGIGQISSEVPQNLSASRPQDRQFILSSKKLLLSDSGFYLCAWRKDKDTEAFFGQGTRLTVV.

This clone has only a few counts. CDR3 protein: CASYIRDKSYNEQFF. DNA for the CDR3: TGCGCCAGCTATATCCGGGACAAATCCTACAATGAGCAGTTCTTC. The chain has TRBV5-1 and TRBJ2-1; TRBD1 is a possible D gene (6 bases). Germline V gene data show CDR1 as SGHRS and CDR2 as YFSETQ. Between the trimmed V and J ends, which lost 7 bases and 1 base, there was a span of 15 bases. The CDR3 covers 15 residues.

The V gene is TRBV10-3, the J gene TRBJ1-5, with a weak D call TRBD1 (6 bases). Germline CDR1 ENHRY, CDR2 SYGVKD. This CDR3 comprises 12 residues. The ends were cut back, 4 bases at V and 7 bases at J, with 8 bases in the middle. The CDR3 DNA is TGTGCCATCAGTGGCGGGGGCCAGCCCCAGCATTTT. Protein product: CAISGGGQPQHF.

Here the CDR3 DNA reads TGTGCCAGCAGCTTTAGAGGGGGTAGCACTGAAGCTTTCTTT. This translates into CASSFRGGSTEAFF. The rearrangement uses TRBV11-3 and TRBJ1-1; maybe TRBD1 (6 bases). The CDR3 runs 14 residues. V shed 3 bases and J shed 4 bases, with 12 bases lying between them. In germline, CDR1 is SGHNT, CDR2 YENEEA.

This chain connects TRBV5-6 to TRBJ1-2, with 7 bases matching TRBD1. Looked up from germline, CDR1 is SGHDT and CDR2 is YYEEEE. CDR3 length equals 14 residues. The V gene end was trimmed by 4 bases and the J gene end by 4 bases; junction bases not matched to a gene: 7. The CDR3: CASSILQGPYGYTF. Written as DNA, the CDR3 is TGTGCCAGCAGCATACTACAGGGGCCCTATGGCTACACCTTC.

The chain uses TRBV6-1 and TRBJ1-1; tentatively, D is TRBD1 (5 bases). The CDR3 is 14 residues long. Germline values: CDR1 MNHNS, CDR2 SASEGT. The V end was cut by 7 bases, the J end by 6 bases, with 18 bases between. The CDR3 reads CASIPGRGISEAFF. The CDR3 DNA reads TGTGCCAGCATCCCGGGCCGGGGGATTTCTGAAGCTTTCTTT.

V gene TRBV5-1 combines with J gene TRBJ1-1, with 9 bases that match TRBD1. The V segment lost 4 bases and the J segment 1 base; nucleotides outside the gene matches: 5. The CDR3 runs to 15 residues. The V gene's germline CDR1 is SGHRS and CDR2 YFSETQ. This CDR3 is CASSRLGQGNTEAFF. Written as DNA, the CDR3 is TGCGCCAGCAGCCGCCTGGGACAGGGGAACACTGAAGCTTTCTTT.

This clone occurred once. This chain joins TRBV2 and TRBJ1-2; D not certain. Germline values: CDR1 SNHLY, CDR2 FYNNEI. With 2 bases removed from V and 2 bases from J, the gap between germline ends came to 6 bases. This CDR3 region has 13 residues. The CDR3 spells CASSELMNYGYTF. The CDR3 DNA reads TGTGCCAGCAGTGAATTAATGAACTATGGCTACACCTTC.

The J gene is TRBJ2-1, the V gene TRBV11-3; possibly TRBD2 for D (5 bases). The CDR3 length is 15 residues. CDR1 and CDR2 (germline): SGHNT, YENEEA. Trimming cost V 0 bases and J 5 bases, with 11 bases left between them. The DNA for the CDR3 is TGTGCCAGCAGCTTAGAGGTAGCGAGGAACAATGAGCAGTTCTTC. Translating it yields CASSLEVARNNEQFF. Based on the CDR3 plus reference TRBV11-3 and TRBJ2-1, the full variable domain is EAGVVQSPRYKIIEKKQPVAFWCNPISGHNTLYWYLQNLGQGPELLIRYENEEAVDDSQLPKDRFSAERLKGVDSTLKIQPAELGDSAVYLCASSLEVARNNEQFFGPGTRLTVL.

DNA of the CDR3: TGCAGTGTAGGAGTGAACACTGAAGCTTTCTTT. Translating gives CSVGVNTEAFF. The chain has TRBV20-1 and TRBJ1-1, with no clear D. The V end lost 7 bases, the J end lost 0 bases, and 6 bases lay between the germline ends. Germline assignment: CDR1 DFQATT and CDR2 SNEGSKA (reference sequence). This CDR3 comprises 11 residues.

The rearrangement joins TRBV27 to TRBJ2-2; D is unclear. Between the trimmed V and J ends, which lost 2 bases and 8 bases, there was a span of 9 bases. The CDR3 runs to 13 residues. Germline CDR1 reads MNHEY; CDR2 reads SMNVEV (reference sequence). CDR3 bases: TGTGCCAGCAGTTTAATCCCCTCTGGGGAGCTGTTTTTT. Amino acids: CASSLIPSGELFF.

The chain joins TRBV10-2 to TRBJ2-7, with D hard to call. V was cut by 1 base and J by 2 bases, with 6 bases left in between. In germline, CDR1 is WSHSY, CDR2 SAAADI. This CDR3 comprises 13 residues. CDR3 in amino acids: CASSEYFAYEQYF. The CDR3 region has the DNA TGCGCCAGCAGTGAGTACTTCGCCTACGAGCAGTACTTC.

This chain uses TRBV7-3 with TRBJ2-1; possibly TRBD1 for D (6 bases). Looked up from germline, CDR1 is SGHTA and CDR2 is FQGTGA. Trimming shortened V by 2 bases and J by 5 bases, and 7 bases separated the two germline ends. This CDR3 is 13 amino acids long. CDR3 in DNA: TGTGCCAGCAGCTTATACAGGGACAATGAGCAGTTCTTC. Its translation: CASSLYRDNEQFF.

The chain recombines TRBV7-6 with TRBJ2-7, with a weak D call TRBD2 (6 bases). This CDR3 has 14 amino acids. V lost 4 bases and J lost 0, with 10 bases in between. Germline V gives CDR1 SGHVS, CDR2 FNYEAQ. Written as DNA, the CDR3 is TGTGCCAGCAGCTGGGGGGATAGCTCCTACGAGCAGTACTTC. Translated, it gives CASSWGDSSYEQYF.

V is TRBV11-1 and J is TRBJ2-1; 12 bases fit TRBD2. The V segment lost 2 bases and the J segment 8 bases; nucleotides outside the gene matches: 10. Germline V gene sequence: CDR1 SGHAT, CDR2 FQDESV (reference sequence). The CDR3 is made up of 17 amino acids. CDR3 DNA: TGTGCCAGCAGCTTAATTAGTACTAGCGGGGGGTGGGATGAGCAGTTCTTC. It encodes CASSLISTSGGWDEQFF.

This CDR3 reads CASSLYSGVRRGEQFF. DNA of the CDR3: TGTGCCAGCAGCTTATATAGTGGGGTAAGGAGGGGTGAGCAGTTCTTC. This chain connects TRBV11-2 to TRBJ2-1; maybe TRBD2 (6 bases). The CDR3 length is 16 residues. V was pared by 2 bases and J by 9 bases, with 20 bases between. Germline loops: CDR1 SGHAT, CDR2 FQNNGV.

This clone was seen more than once but under ten times. The V call is TRBV12-5, the J call TRBJ1-1; D not resolved. This CDR3 region has 13 residues. V was trimmed by 1 base and J by 5 bases, leaving 8 bases between them. Germline V gene sequence: CDR1 LGHNT, CDR2 FRNRAP. The CDR3 region has the DNA TGTGCTAGTGGTTTGGATTCCGGGACTGAAGCTTTCTTT. It yields the protein CASGLDSGTEAFF. Together with reference TRBV12-5 and TRBJ1-1, the CDR3 gives the full variable domain: DARVTQTPRHKVTEMGQEVTMRCQPILGHNTVFWYRQTMMQGLELLAYFRNRAPLDDSGMPKDRFSAEMPDATLATLKIQPSEPRDSAVYFCASGLDSGTEAFFGQGTRLTVV.

The chain joins TRBV4-2 to TRBJ1-2, with unresolved D. There are 15 residues in the CDR3. Trimming left V 1 base short and J 5 bases short, with 14 bases between. The germline V gene encodes CDR1 LGHNA and CDR2 YNFKEQ. The CDR3 is CASSQAARNTYGYTF. The CDR3 region has the DNA TGTGCCAGCAGCCAAGCAGCCAGGAACACGTATGGCTACACCTTC.

The CDR3 bases are TGTGCCAGCAGCTCTCGAGGGACACAAATCACTGAAGCTTTCTTT. This encodes CASSSRGTQITEAFF. The chain uses TRBV7-9 and TRBJ1-1; D is possibly TRBD1 (6 bases). The CDR3 is 15 amino acids. Trimming stripped 4 bases from V and 4 bases from J, with 16 bases between. Looked up from germline, CDR1 is SEHNR and CDR2 is FQNEAQ (reference sequence).

The rearrangement joins TRBV18 to TRBJ1-3, with D possibly matching TRBD1 (6 bases). Germline V CDR1 and CDR2: KGHSH, LQKENI. Trimming took 6 bases from V and 0 from J, leaving 15 bases between them. The CDR3 has 16 amino acids. CDR3 loop: CASSEGTGSSGNTIYF. The CDR3 nucleotides read TGTGCCAGCTCCGAGGGAACAGGGTCCTCTGGAAACACCATATATTTT.

This clone was counted between two and nine times. The CDR3 reads CASSPFKDRFNYEQYF. The CDR3 DNA sequence: TGTGCCAGCTCACCGTTCAAGGACAGGTTTAACTACGAGCAGTACTTC. The rearrangement joins TRBV18 to TRBJ2-7; 7 bases align to TRBD1. CDR1 is KGHSH and CDR2 is LQKENI in the germline V gene. This CDR3 has 16 amino acids. V was pared by 3 bases and J by 3 bases, with 11 bases of the junction left unmatched.

The V and J genes are TRBV20-1 and TRBJ2-1; D unclear. This CDR3 has 11 residues. From germline, CDR1 is DFQATT and CDR2 SNEGSKA (reference sequence). Trimming pared 4 bases from V and 6 bases from J, leaving 7 bases between. CDR3 in amino acids: CSATFGNEQFF. As DNA, the CDR3 is TGCAGTGCTACATTCGGCAATGAGCAGTTCTTC.

The CDR3 protein is CASSPQRRRERSYEQYF. Here the CDR3 DNA reads TGTGCCAGCTCACCACAACGGCGACGCGAAAGGAGCTACGAGCAGTACTTC. This chain connects TRBV18 to TRBJ2-7; D remains unclear. The germline V gene encodes CDR1 KGHSH and CDR2 LQKENI. The V end lost 1 base, the J end lost 3 bases, and 19 bases lay between the germline ends. The CDR3 has 17 residues.